This entry describes one T cell receptor (beta chain). In the same sample, other DNA sequences code for this CDR3. This sample stems from a study of blood T cell repertoires in COVID-19. Study context: The origin of the acute and convalescent COVID-19 samples was the United States, Italy and Spain.

V was pared by 0 bases and J by 2 bases, with 1 base of the junction left unmatched. The germline gives CDR1 SGHRS, CDR2 YFSETQ. This CDR3 is 14 amino acids long. Membership in each cohort depended on participant-reported clinical history. Original analysis: It was from reference gene primer amplification that nucleated cell counts were estimated. This table comes from immunoSEQ multiplex PCR, and its TCRdb copy is limited to in-frame clones, with some not included. V and J calls and clone size are as listed in that table; D and trimming were resolved from the DNA. Of 300,000 to 400,000 clones listed, about 90% are singletons.

The rearrangement joins TRBV5-1 to TRBJ1-2, with 7 bases matching TRBD1. This TCR was recovered from a woman aged 25 to 39 who had recovered from COVID-19. The sequenced material came from PBMCs or T cells enriched from blood (not recorded which). The CDR3 region has the DNA TGCGCCAGCAGCTTGGACAGGGGAAACTATGGCTACACCTTC. Encoded protein: CASSLDRGNYGYTF.